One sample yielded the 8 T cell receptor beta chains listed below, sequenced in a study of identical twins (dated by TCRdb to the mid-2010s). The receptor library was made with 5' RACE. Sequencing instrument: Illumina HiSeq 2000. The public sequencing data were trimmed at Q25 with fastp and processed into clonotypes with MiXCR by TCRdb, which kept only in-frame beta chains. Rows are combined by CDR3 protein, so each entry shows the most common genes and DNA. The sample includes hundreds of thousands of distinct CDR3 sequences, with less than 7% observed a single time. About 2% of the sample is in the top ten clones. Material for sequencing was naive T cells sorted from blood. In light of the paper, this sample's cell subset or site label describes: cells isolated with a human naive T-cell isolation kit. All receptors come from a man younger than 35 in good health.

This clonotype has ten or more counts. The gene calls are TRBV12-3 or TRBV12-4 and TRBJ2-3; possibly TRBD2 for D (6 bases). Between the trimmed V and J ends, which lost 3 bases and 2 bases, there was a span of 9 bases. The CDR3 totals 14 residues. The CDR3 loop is CASSFGGTTDTQYF. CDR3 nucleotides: TGTGCCAGCAGTTTCGGCGGGACCACAGATACGCAGTATTTT.

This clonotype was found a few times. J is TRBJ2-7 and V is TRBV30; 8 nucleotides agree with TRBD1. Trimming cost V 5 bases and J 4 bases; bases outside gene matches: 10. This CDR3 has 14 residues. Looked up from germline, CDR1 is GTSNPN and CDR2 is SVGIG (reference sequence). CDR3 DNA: TGTGCCTGGGGAACCGGGACAGGAGGTTACGAGCAGTACTTC. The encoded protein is CAWGTGTGGYEQYF.

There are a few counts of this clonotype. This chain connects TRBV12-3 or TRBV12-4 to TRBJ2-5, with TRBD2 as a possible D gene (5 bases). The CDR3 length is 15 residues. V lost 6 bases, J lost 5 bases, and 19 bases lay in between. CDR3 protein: CASSPTGSGGETQYF. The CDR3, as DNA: TGTGCCAGCAGCCCCACCGGGTCGGGCGGGGAGACCCAGTACTTC.

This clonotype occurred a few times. CDR3 DNA: TGCGCCAGCAGCCAAGCGGGGTTGGCAGATACGCAGTATTTT. Translated: CASSQAGLADTQYF. The chain is built from TRBV4-3 and TRBJ2-3; D may be TRBD2 (5 bases). The germline V and J ends were trimmed by 1 base and 4 bases, with 9 bases remaining between them. The CDR3 has 14 residues. CDR1 is LGHNA, CDR2 YSLEER, per germline.

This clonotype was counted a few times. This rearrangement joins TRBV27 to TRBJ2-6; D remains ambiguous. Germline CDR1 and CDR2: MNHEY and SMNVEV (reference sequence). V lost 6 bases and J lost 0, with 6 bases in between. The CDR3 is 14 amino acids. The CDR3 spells CASSWASGANVLTF. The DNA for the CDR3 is TGTGCCAGCAGCTGGGCCTCTGGGGCCAACGTCCTGACTTTC.

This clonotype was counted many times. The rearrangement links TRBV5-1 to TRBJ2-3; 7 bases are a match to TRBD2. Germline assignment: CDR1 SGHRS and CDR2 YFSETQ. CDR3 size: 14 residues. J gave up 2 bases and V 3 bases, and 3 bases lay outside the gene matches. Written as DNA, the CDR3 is TGCGCCAGCAGCTCGCTAGCGGTCACAGATACGCAGTATTTT. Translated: CASSSLAVTDTQYF.

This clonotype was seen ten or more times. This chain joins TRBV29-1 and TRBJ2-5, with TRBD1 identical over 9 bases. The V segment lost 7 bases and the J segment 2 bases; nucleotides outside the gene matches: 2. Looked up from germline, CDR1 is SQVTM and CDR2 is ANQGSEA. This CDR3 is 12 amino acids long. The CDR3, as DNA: TGCAGCGCGACAGGGGGTCAAGAGACCCAGTACTTC. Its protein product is CSATGGQETQYF. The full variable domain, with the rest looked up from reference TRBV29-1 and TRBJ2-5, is SAVISQKPSRDICQRGTSLTIQCQVDSQVTMMFWYRQQPGQSLTLIATANQGSEATYESGFVIDKFPISRPNLTFSTLTVSNMSPEDSSIYLCSATGGQETQYFGPGTRLLVL.

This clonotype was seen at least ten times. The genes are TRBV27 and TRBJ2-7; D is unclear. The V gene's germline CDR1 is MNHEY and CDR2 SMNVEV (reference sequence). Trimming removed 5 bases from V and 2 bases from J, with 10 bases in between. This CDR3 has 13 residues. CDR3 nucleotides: TGTGCCAGCAGTCCCGGACCGGCCTACGAGCAGTACTTC. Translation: CASSPGPAYEQYF.